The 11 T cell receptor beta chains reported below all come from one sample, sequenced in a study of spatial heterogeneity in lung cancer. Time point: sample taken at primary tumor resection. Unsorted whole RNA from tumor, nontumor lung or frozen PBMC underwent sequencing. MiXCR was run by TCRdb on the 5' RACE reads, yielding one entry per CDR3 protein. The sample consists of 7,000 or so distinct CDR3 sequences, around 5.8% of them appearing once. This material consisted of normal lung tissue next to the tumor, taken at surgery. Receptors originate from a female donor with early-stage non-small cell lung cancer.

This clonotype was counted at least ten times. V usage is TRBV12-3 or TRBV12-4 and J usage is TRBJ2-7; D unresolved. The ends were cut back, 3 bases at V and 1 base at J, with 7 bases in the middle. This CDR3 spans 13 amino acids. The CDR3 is CASSLAHSYEQYF. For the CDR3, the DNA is TGTGCCAGCAGTTTGGCGCATTCCTACGAGCAGTACTTC.

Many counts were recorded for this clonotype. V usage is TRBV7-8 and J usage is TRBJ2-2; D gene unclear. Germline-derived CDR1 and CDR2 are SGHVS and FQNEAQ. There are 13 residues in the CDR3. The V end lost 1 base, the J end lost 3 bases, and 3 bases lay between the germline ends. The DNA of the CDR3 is TGTGCCAGCAGCTTAGTGGACACCGGGGAGCTGTTTTTT. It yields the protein CASSLVDTGELFF.

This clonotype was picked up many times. The CDR3 loop is CASKWDLGETQYF. The CDR3 DNA sequence: TGTGCCAGCAAATGGGACTTGGGGGAGACCCAGTACTTC. The chain is built from TRBV2 and TRBJ2-5; possibly TRBD2 for D (6 bases). Germline assignment: CDR1 SNHLY and CDR2 FYNNEI. The CDR3 is 13 amino acids. With 7 bases removed from V and 5 bases from J, the gap between germline ends came to 14 bases.

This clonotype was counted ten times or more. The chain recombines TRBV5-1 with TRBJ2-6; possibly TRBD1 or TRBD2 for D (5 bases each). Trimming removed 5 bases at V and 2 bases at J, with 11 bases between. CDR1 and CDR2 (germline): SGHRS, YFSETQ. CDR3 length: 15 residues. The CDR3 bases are TGCGCCAGCAGTCGGGACCCAACTGGGGCCAACGTCCTGACTTTC. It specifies CASSRDPTGANVLTF.

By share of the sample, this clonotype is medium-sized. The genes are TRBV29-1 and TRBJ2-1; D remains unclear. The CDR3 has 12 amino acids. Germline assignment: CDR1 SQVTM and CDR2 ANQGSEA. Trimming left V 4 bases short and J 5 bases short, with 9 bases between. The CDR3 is CSVAPPNNEQFF. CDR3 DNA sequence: TGCAGCGTTGCCCCTCCGAACAATGAGCAGTTCTTC.

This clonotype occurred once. The CDR3 spells CASSQYGYTF. For the CDR3, the DNA is TGTGCCAGCAGTCAGTATGGCTACACCTTC. V usage is TRBV28 and J usage is TRBJ1-2; D gene uncertain. In germline, CDR1 is MDHEN, CDR2 SYDVKM. CDR3 length equals 10 residues. Trimming removed 5 bases at V and 5 bases at J, with 3 bases between.

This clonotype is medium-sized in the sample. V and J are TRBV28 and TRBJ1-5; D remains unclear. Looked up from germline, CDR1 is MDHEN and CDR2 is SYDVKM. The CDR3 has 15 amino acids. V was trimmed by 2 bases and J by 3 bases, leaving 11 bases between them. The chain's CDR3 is CASSLGGHSNQPQHF. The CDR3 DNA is TGTGCCAGCAGTTTAGGAGGTCACTCCAATCAGCCCCAGCATTTT.

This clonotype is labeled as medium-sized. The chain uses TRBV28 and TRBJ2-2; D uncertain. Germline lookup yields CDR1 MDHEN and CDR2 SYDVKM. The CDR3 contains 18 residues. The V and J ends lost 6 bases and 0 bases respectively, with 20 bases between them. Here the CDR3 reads CASSPPDGRAPNTGELFF. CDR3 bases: TGTGCCAGCAGCCCTCCCGACGGACGGGCCCCGAACACCGGGGAGCTGTTTTTT.

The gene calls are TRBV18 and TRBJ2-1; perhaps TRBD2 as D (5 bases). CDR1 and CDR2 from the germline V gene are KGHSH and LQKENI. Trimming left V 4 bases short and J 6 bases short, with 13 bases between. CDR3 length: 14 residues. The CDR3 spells CASSRASRTNEQFF. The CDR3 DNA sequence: TGTGCCAGCTCACGGGCTAGCAGGACCAATGAGCAGTTCTTC.

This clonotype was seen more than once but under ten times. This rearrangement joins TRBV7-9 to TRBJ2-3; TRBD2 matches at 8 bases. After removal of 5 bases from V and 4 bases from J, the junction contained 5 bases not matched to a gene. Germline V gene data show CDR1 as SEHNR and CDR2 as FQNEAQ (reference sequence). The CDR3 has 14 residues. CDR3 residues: CASSLSGKADTQYF. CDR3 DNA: TGTGCCAGCAGCCTTAGCGGGAAGGCAGATACGCAGTATTTT.

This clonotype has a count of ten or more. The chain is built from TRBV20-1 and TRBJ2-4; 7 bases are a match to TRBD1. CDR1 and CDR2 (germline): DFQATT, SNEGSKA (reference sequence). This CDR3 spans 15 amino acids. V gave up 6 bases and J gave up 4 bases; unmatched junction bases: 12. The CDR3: CSASAKTGIKNIQYF. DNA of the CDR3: TGCAGTGCGAGCGCCAAGACAGGGATAAAAAACATTCAGTACTTC.